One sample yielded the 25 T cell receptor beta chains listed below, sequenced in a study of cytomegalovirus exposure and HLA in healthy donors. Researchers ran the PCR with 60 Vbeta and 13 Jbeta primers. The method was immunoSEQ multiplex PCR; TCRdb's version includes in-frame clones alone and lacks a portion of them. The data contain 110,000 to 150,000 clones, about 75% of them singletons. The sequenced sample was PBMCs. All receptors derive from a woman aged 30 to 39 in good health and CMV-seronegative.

The CDR3 spells CASSDYGGTTSSGANVLTF. The CDR3 DNA sequence: TGTGCCAGCAGCGATTACGGAGGGACTACTTCTTCTGGGGCCAACGTCCTGACTTTC. This chain links TRBV7-3 with TRBJ2-6; TRBD2 matches 7 bases. This CDR3 spans 19 amino acids. J lost 1 base, V lost 5 bases, and 14 bases had no gene match. CDR1 is SGHTA and CDR2 is FQGTGA in the germline V gene.

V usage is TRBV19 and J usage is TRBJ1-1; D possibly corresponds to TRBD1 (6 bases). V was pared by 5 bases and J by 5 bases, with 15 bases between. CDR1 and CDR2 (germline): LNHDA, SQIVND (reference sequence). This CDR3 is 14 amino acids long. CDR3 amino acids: CASSGDTLGTEAFF. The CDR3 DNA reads TGTGCCAGTAGTGGGGACACGTTGGGGACTGAAGCTTTCTTT.

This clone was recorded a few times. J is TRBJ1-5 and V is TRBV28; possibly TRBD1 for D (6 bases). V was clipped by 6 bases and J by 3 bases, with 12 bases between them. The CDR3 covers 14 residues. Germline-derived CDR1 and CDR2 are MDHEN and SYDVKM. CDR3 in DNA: TGTGCCAGCAGCCAGGGGCAGCCCAATCAGCCCCAGCATTTT. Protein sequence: CASSQGQPNQPQHF.

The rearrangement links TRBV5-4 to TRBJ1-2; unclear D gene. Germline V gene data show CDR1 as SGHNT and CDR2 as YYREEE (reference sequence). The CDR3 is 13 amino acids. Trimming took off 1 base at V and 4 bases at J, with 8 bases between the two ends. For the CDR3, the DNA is TGTGCCAGCAGCTTGTACGAGGTCTATGGCTACACCTTC. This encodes CASSLYEVYGYTF.

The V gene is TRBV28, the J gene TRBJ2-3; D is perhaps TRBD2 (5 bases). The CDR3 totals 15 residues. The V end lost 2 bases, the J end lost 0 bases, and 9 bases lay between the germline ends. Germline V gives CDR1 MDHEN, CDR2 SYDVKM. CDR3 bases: TGTGCCAGCAGTTTAATCGGGGATAGCACAGATACGCAGTATTTT. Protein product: CASSLIGDSTDTQYF.

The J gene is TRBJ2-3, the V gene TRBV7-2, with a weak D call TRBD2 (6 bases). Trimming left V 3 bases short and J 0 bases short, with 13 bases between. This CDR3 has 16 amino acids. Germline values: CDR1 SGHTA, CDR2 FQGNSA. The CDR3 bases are TGTGCCAGCAGCTTCCGGTCTAGCGTAAGCACAGATACGCAGTATTTT. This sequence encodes CASSFRSSVSTDTQYF.

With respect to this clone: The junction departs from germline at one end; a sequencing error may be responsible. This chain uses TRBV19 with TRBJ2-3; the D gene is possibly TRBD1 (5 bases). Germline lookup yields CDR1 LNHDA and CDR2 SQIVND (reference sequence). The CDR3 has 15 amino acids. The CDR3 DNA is TGTGCCAGTAGTGACCCAGGACAAAGCAAAGATACGCAGTATTTT. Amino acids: CASSDPGQSKDTQYF.

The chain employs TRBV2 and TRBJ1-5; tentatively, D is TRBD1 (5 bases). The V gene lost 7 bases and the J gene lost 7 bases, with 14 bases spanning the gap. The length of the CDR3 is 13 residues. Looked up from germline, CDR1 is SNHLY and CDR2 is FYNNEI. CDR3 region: CASTAGDVQPQHF. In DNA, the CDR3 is TGTGCCAGCACGGCGGGGGATGTACAGCCCCAGCATTTT. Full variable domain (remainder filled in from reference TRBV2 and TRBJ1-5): EPEVTQTPSHQVTQMGQEVILRCVPISNHLYFYWYRQILGQKVEFLVSFYNNEISEKSEIFDDQFSVERPDGSNFTLKIRSTKLEDSAMYFCASTAGDVQPQHFGDGTRLSIL.

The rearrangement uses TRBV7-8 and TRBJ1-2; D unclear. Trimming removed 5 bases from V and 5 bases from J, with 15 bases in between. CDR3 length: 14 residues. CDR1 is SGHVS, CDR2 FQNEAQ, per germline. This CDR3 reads CASSRTGREYGYTF. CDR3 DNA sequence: TGTGCCAGCAGCCGCACCGGGAGGGAGTATGGCTACACCTTC.

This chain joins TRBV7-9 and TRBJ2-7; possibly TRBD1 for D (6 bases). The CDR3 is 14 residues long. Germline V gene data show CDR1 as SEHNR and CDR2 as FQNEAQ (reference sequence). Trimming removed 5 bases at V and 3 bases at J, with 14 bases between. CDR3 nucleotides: TGTGCCAGCAGCGAAGGACAGTCAGACTACGAGCAGTACTTC. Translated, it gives CASSEGQSDYEQYF.

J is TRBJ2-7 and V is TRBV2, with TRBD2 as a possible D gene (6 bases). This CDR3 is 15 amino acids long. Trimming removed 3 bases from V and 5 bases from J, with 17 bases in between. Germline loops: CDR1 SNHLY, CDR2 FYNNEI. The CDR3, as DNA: TGTGCCAGCAGTGAGTTGACGGGAGCGTCCCACGAGCAGTACTTC. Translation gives CASSELTGASHEQYF.

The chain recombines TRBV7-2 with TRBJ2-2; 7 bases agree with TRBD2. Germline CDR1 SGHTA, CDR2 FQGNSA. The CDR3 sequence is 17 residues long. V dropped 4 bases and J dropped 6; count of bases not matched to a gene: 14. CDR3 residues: CASSSESGRGKPGELFF. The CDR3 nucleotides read TGTGCCAGCAGCTCTGAATCTGGGAGGGGTAAACCCGGGGAGCTGTTTTTT.

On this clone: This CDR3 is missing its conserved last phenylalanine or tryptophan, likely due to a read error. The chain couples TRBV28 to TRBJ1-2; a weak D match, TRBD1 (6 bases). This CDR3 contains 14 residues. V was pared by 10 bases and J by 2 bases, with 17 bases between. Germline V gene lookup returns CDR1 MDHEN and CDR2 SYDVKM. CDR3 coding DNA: TGTGCCACCGGTAGGACAGTCGCAAACTATGGCTACACCCTC. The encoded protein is CATGRTVANYGYTL.

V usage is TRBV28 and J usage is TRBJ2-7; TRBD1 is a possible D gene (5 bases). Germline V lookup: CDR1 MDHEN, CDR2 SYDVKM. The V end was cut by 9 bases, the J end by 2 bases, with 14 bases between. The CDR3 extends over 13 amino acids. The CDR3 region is CASGLLGAYEQYF. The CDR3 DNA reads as TGTGCCAGTGGCCTCCTAGGGGCCTACGAGCAGTACTTC.

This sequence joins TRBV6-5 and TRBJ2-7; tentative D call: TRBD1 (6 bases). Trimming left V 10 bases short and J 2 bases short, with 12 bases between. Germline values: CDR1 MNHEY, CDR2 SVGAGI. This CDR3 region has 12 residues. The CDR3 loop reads CATRRGTYEQYF. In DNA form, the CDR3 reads TGTGCCACACGAAGGGGGACCTACGAGCAGTACTTC.

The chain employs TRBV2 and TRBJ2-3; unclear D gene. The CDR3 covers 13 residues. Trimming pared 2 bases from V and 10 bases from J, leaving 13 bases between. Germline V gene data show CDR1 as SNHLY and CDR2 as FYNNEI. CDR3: CASSERTENPQYF. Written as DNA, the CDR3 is TGTGCCAGCAGTGAACGAACCGAGAACCCGCAGTATTTT.

The CDR3, as DNA: TGCGCCAGCAGTGATTTGGACAGGGGAGTTTGCAATCAGCCCCAGCATTTT. This codes for CASSDLDRGVCNQPQHF. V usage is TRBV10-1 and J usage is TRBJ1-5, with 9 bases identical to TRBD1. The germline CDR1 and CDR2 sequences are WNHNN and SYGVQD (reference sequence). V shed 3 bases, J shed 2 bases, and the junction held 8 bases outside the gene matches. The CDR3 is made up of 17 amino acids.

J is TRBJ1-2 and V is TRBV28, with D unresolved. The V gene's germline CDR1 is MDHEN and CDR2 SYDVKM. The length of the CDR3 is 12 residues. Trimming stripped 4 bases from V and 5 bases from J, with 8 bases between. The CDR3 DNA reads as TGTGCCAGCAGTTCCCCGTTGTATGGCTACACCTTC. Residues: CASSSPLYGYTF.

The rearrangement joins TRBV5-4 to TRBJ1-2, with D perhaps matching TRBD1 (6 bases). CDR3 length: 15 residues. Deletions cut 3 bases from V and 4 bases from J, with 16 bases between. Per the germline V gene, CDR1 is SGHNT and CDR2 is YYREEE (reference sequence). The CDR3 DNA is TGTGCCAGCAGCTCCCCCACAGGGCCCGGCTATGGCTACACCTTC. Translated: CASSSPTGPGYGYTF.

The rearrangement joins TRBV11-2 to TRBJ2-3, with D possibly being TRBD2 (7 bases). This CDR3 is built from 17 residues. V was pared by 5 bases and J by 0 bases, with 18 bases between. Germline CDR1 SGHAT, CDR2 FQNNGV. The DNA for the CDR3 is TGTGCCAGCAGCATTACAGGAGGGGGGGTTAGCACAGATACGCAGTATTTT. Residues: CASSITGGGVSTDTQYF. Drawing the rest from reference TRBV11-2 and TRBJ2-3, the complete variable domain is EAGVAQSPRYKIIEKRQSVAFWCNPISGHATLYWYQQILGQGPKLLIQFQNNGVVDDSQLPKDRFSAERLKGVDSTLKIQPAKLEDSAVYLCASSITGGGVSTDTQYFGPGTRLTVL.

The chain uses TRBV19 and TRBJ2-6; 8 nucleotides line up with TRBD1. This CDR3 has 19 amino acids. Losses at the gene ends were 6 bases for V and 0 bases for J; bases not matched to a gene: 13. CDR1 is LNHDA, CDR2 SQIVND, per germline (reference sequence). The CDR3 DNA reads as TGTGCCAGTAGCCCGAGCGACAGGGGTGAGGCCTCTGGGGCCAACGTCCTGACTTTC. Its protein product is CASSPSDRGEASGANVLTF.

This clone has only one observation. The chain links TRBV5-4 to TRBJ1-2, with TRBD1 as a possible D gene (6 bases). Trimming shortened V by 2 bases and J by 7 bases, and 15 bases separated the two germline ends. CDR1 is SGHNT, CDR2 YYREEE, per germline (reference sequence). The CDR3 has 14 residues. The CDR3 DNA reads TGTGCCAGCAGCTTAGGACAGAATGAGTGTGGCTACACCTTC. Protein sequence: CASSLGQNECGYTF. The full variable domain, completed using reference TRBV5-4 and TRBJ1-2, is ETGVTQSPTHLIKTRGQQVTLRCSSQSGHNTVSWYQQALGQGPQFIFQYYREEENGRGNFPPRFSGLQFPNYSSELNVNALELDDSALYLCASSLGQNECGYTFGSGTRLTVV.

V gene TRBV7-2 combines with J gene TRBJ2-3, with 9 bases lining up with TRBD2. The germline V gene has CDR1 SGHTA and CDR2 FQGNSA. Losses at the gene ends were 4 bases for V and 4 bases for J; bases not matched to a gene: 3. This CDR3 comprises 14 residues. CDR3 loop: CASSSGLAADTQYF. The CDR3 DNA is TGTGCCAGCAGCTCGGGACTAGCTGCAGATACGCAGTATTTT.

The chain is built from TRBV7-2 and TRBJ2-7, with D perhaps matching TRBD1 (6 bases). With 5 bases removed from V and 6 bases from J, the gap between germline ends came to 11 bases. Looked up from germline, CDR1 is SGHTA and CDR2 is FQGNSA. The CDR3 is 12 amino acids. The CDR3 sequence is CASSLRGGEQYV. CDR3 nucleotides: TGTGCCAGCAGCCTGAGAGGGGGCGAGCAGTACGTC.

The CDR3 bases are TGTGCCAGCAGCTTAGGCCTAACGGCAGGGCAAGAGACCCAGTACTTC. Residues: CASSLGLTAGQETQYF. V gene TRBV13 combines with J gene TRBJ2-5, with D perhaps TRBD1 (5 bases). V was clipped by 0 bases and J by 2 bases, with 13 bases between them. Germline V gene lookup returns CDR1 PRHDT and CDR2 FYEKMQ (reference sequence). CDR3 length: 16 amino acids.